Listed below are T cell receptor beta chains from one sample, sequenced in a study of T cells in Graves' hyperthyroidism and ophthalmopathy. TCRdb reanalysed the multiplex PCR reads using MiXCR and keeps one entry per CDR3 protein. This table has about 600,000 distinct CDR3 sequences, 14% appearing once. Sequenced: blood. These receptors all come from a young woman with Graves' ophthalmopathy. Both conserved end residues are part of each CDR3.

v_gene | CDR3aa
TRBV7-9 | CASSAFAPGLQAGKLFF
TRBV19 | CASSIVRGAMSLEQYF
TRBV13 | CASSFGRPPVNSPLHF
TRBV12-3/TRBV12-4 | CASSTHEVDYGYTF
TRBV20-1 | CSARGGRTYNEQFF
TRBV5-1 | CASSLYASGSLTQGEQFF
TRBV5-8 | CASSHWTSAFYEQYF
TRBV12-3/TRBV12-4 | CASSQDRVLSGNTIYF
TRBV6-1 | CASMWTDSYEQYF
TRBV20-1 | CSAREWAEAFF
TRBV6-2/TRBV6-3 | CASSYIGSLVDEQFF
TRBV30 | CAWSVLDRGPPQHF
TRBV19 | CASSIGHRGTEAFF
TRBV6-1 | CASSEASEGARQPQHF
TRBV2 | CASHLPEGGRNNEQFF
TRBV2 | CASSAREGPNTEAFF
TRBV11-2 | CASSIGTGRGEQYF
TRBV4-3 | CASSQRNGAGAGVDTQYF
TRBV6-1 | CAGRNGQTYEQYF
TRBV7-8 | CASSSESTSGRYHLYNEQFF
TRBV7-8 | CASSLVAGTSPRSPTDTQYF
TRBV29-1 | CSVPDGTGGGSGNTIYF
TRBV29-1 | CSAGGGAVAYEQYF
TRBV27 | CASSKRQGPYNEQFF
TRBV3-1 | CASSQSYEEAEAFF
TRBV5-8 | CASSLTTVNYGYTF
TRBV3-1 | CASSQVRTGEQYF
TRBV5-1 | CASSLVGGERTDTQYF
TRBV30 | CAYGTDYGYTF
TRBV9 | CASSVGLAVAYEQYF
TRBV20-1 | CSASPGGDYYSYEQYF
TRBV20-1 | CSAAHRGDQPQHF
TRBV7-9 | CATPREATGGNTEAFF
TRBV7-8 | CASSPIAGGTNTQYF
TRBV11-2 | CASRPLAMAQPQHF
TRBV19 | CASSIDSPPSNQPQHF
TRBV27 | CASAASGRNTDTQYF
TRBV28 | CASTLPPPGHYGYTF
TRBV20-1 | CSARAWPYEQYF
TRBV7-2 | CASSPKVGVILYEQYF
TRBV6-4 | CASSDGQDHNEQFF